This T cell receptor beta chain came from a study of cytomegalovirus exposure and HLA in healthy donors. Study overall: Previous work identified 90 million to 130 million unique TCR beta sequences from roughly 180 million T cells. Findings and caveats of the study: The investigators catalogued 150 to 200 TCR beta chains as cytomegalovirus-associated. Excluded: some indistinguishable V segments such as TRBV6-2 and TRBV6-3. Reported performance of the classifier showed diagnosis of cytomegalovirus status with high specificity and sensitivity.

Comment on this clone: The target antigen is unknown.

PCR amplification relied on 60 Vbeta primers (plus 13 Jbeta primers). The table came from immunoSEQ multiplex PCR; TCRdb's copy has only in-frame clones and leaves some out. The sample lists approximately 170,000 clones, roughly 80% occurring once. V was cut by 3 bases and J by 7 bases, with 19 bases left in between. The CDR3 consists of 15 residues. Germline loops: CDR1 ENHRY, CDR2 SYGVKD. The receptor was derived from a male donor in good health and CMV-seronegative. The sample comprised PBMCs. The J gene is TRBJ2-7, the V gene TRBV10-3; a possible D gene is TRBD2 (5 bases). The CDR3 DNA sequence: TGTGCCATCAGTGACCCGGGGTTGAGTAGGTGGGAGCAGTACTTC. Translated, it gives CAISDPGLSRWEQYF.